The 9 T cell receptor beta chains given below trace back to one sample, sequenced in a study of a mutant IDH1 vaccine in newly diagnosed glioma. Profiled with immunoSEQ multiplex PCR; TCRdb holds only in-frame clones, not every one. The table includes roughly 60,000 clones, about four fifths detected once. No antigen has been assigned to these receptors. Indicated time point: week 11, during vaccination. What each vaccine dose contained was 300 ug of mutant IDH1 20-mer peptide, accompanied by topical imiquimod. The material sequenced was PBMCs, taken from a glioma patient whose treatment included an IDH1 peptide vaccine. These TCRs come from a man aged 25 to 40 with glioma.

V and J are TRBV30 and TRBJ1-2; D unresolved. V lost 3 bases to trimming and J lost 8 bases, with 13 bases between them. The CDR3 totals 12 residues. Germline V gene data show CDR1 as GTSNPN and CDR2 as SVGIG (reference sequence). CDR3: CAWSATLGGYTF. The CDR3, as DNA: TGTGCCTGGAGCGCCACCCTGGGGGGCTACACCTTC.

This rearrangement joins TRBV7-6 to TRBJ1-3; D may be TRBD1 (5 bases). The V gene's germline CDR1 is SGHVS and CDR2 FNYEAQ. V lost 2 bases to trimming and J lost 0 bases, with 14 bases between them. The CDR3 runs to 17 residues. In DNA, the CDR3 is TGTGCCAGCAGCTTACGTCCCGGGACGGGCTCTGGAAACACCATATATTTT. It codes for CASSLRPGTGSGNTIYF.

The V call is TRBV5-4, the J call TRBJ1-1, with 7 positions matching TRBD1. Germline CDR1 reads SGHNT; CDR2 reads YYREEE (reference sequence). Trimming removed 2 bases from V and 0 bases from J; junction bases left unmatched: 1. The CDR3 covers 14 residues. This CDR3 reads CASSLQGMNTEAFF. As DNA, the CDR3 is TGTGCCAGCAGCTTACAGGGGATGAACACTGAAGCTTTCTTT.

The chain combines TRBV18 with TRBJ2-5; 8 bases are shared with TRBD2. The DNA end favors TRBJ2-7, so the J call may be wrong. CDR1 KGHSH and CDR2 LQKENI come from the germline V gene. CDR3 length: 16 amino acids. CDR3 bases: TGTGCCAGCTCTCCCCGGAGCGGGAGAAGATCCTACGAGCAGTACTTC. Its protein is CASSPRSGRRSYEQYF.

This clone was recorded only once. CDR3 sequence: CASSTHRGLKIEKLFF. CDR3 DNA sequence: TGTGCCAGCAGCACCCACAGGGGGCTAAAAATCGAAAAACTGTTTTTT. The chain has TRBV11-2 and TRBJ1-4; TRBD1 agrees at 9 bases. The junction had 12 bases not matched to a gene; V was cut back by 5 bases and J by 8 bases. The CDR3 contains 16 residues. CDR1 is SGHAT and CDR2 is FQNNGV in the germline V gene.

The gene calls are TRBV5-4 and TRBJ2-2; D ambiguous. The CDR3 has 15 amino acids. The V and J ends lost 3 bases and 3 bases respectively, with 12 bases between them. Germline V lookup: CDR1 SGHNT, CDR2 YYREEE (reference sequence). CDR3 sequence (DNA): TGTGCCAGCAGCTCTTCCGCCCATGACACCGGGGAGCTGTTTTTT. This codes for CASSSSAHDTGELFF.

The chain recombines TRBV28 with TRBJ2-5; no clear D. This CDR3 comprises 12 residues. V was pared by 1 base and J by 5 bases, with 5 bases between. The germline V gene has CDR1 MDHEN and CDR2 SYDVKM. DNA of the CDR3: TGTGCCAGCAGTTTATATGGGGAGACCCAGTACTTC. Translating gives CASSLYGETQYF.

This clone was picked up one time. The chain employs TRBV18 and TRBJ2-1; TRBD2 is a possible D gene (5 bases). The CDR3 covers 15 residues. Germline lookup yields CDR1 KGHSH and CDR2 LQKENI. Trimming removed 2 bases from V and 9 bases from J, with 17 bases in between. Written as DNA, the CDR3 is TGTGCCAGCTCACCAAGCCTAGCCGGGCTAAGTGAGCAGTTCTTC. This sequence encodes CASSPSLAGLSEQFF.

With respect to this clone: A junction end diverges from the germline sequence, so it may reflect a read error. The chain carries TRBV7-8 and TRBJ2-7; D is perhaps TRBD1 (6 bases). The CDR3 extends over 13 amino acids. Per germline, CDR1 SGHVS and CDR2 FQNEAQ. The CDR3 DNA follows: TGTGCCAGCAGCACGCAAGGGGGTCCAGGGAGAGACTTC. Translating gives CASSTQGGPGRDF.